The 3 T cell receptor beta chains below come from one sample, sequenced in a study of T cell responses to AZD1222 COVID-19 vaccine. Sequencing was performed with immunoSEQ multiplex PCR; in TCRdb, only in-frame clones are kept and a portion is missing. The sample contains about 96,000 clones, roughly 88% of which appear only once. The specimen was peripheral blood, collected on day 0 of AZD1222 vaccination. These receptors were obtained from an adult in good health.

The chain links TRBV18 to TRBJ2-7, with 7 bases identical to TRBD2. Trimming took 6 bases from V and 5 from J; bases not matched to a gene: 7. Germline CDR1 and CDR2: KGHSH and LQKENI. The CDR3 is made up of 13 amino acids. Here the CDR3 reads CASSFGAGDEQYF. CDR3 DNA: TGTGCCAGCTCCTTTGGGGCGGGGGACGAGCAGTACTTC.

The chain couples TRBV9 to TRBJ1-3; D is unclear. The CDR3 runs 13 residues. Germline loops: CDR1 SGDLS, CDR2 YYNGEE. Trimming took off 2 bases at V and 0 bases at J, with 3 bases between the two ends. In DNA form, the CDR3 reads TGTGCCAGCAGCGTCCTCTCTGGAAACACCATATATTTT. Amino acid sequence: CASSVLSGNTIYF.

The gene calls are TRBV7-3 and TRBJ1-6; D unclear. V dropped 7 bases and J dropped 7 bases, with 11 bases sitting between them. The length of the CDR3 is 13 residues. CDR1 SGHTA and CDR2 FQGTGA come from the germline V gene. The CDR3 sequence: CASKEGENSPLHF. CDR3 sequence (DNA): TGTGCCAGCAAGGAGGGAGAGAATTCACCCCTCCACTTT. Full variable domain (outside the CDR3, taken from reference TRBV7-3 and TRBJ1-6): GAGVSQTPSNKVTEKGKYVELRCDPISGHTALYWYRQSLGQGPEFLIYFQGTGAADDSGLPNDRFFAVRPEGSVSTLKIQRTERGDSAVYLCASKEGENSPLHFGNGTRLTVT.